Below, one T cell receptor (beta chain) is given with its context. The CDR3 runs to 15 residues. Trimming took 4 bases from V and 2 from J; bases not matched to a gene: 6. The germline CDR1 and CDR2 sequences are SGHRS and YFSETQ. CD8+ and CD4+ T cells from blood underwent TCR beta sequencing. While CD8+ and CD4+ T cells were isolated negatively, TEMRA cells were enriched by FACS. This specimen comes from a study of CD8 T cells in Susac syndrome. A quantity of 0.5 to 1 ug RNA underwent reverse transcription using random hexamers. Across 54 Vbeta and 13 Jbeta, TCR beta CDR3 was amplified with immunoSEQ multiplex PCR. TCRdb reprocessed the immunoSEQ multiplex PCR reads via MiXCR and lists one record per CDR3 protein. The sample shows roughly 150,000 distinct CDR3 sequences, 92% of them seen only once.

The specimen was CD4+ T cells from PBMCs. The receptor was derived from a human donor in good health. The genes are TRBV5-1 and TRBJ2-3; 8 nucleotides align to TRBD1. The CDR3 DNA sequence: TGCGCCAGCAGCCGCTCGGACAGGGACACAGATACGCAGTATTTT. It is translated as CASSRSDRDTDTQYF.